This T cell receptor (beta chain) was recovered during a study of blood T cell repertoires in COVID-19. Across the whole study: Sites in the United States, Italy and Spain provided acute and convalescent COVID-19 samples. The cDNA or gDNA used as material had been derived from T cells, B-cell-depleted T cells, or PBMCs.

Per the original methods: Estimation of nucleated cell counts was performed using reference gene primer amplification. The assay was immunoSEQ multiplex PCR, and TCRdb's table has in-frame clones only and misses some. V and J calls and clone size follow that table, whereas D and trimming were derived from the DNA. Of under 250,000 clones listed, around 82% are singletons. The V gene's germline CDR1 is MDHEN and CDR2 SYDVKM. The CDR3 loop spans 17 amino acids. V lost 7 bases and J lost 5; bases outside the gene matches: 15. The sequenced sample was peripheral blood. The gene calls are TRBV28 and TRBJ2-1; 9 bases line up with TRBD1. The source of this sequence is a woman in her 70s with acute or convalescent COVID-19. Written as DNA, the CDR3 is TGTGCCAGCACCCCGCTGGGACAGGGTGGGCGACACAATGAGCAGTTCTTC. It specifies CASTPLGQGGRHNEQFF.